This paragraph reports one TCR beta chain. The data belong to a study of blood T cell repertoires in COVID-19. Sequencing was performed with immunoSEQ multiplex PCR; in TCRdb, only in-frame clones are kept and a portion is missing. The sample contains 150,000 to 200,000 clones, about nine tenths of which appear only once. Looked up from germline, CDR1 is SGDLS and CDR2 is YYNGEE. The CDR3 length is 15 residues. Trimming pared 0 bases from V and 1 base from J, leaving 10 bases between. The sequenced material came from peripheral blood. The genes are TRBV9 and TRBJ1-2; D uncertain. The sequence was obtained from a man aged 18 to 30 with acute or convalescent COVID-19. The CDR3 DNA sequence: TGTGCCAGCAGCGTAGCCCCCGCCAGTAACTATGGCTACACCTTC. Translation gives CASSVAPASNYGYTF.